One sample yielded the 21 T cell receptor beta chains listed below, sequenced in a study of T-cell reconstitution after alpha-beta-depleted transplantation in children. Preparation of the TCRbeta library was carried out with unique molecular identifiers. TCRdb itself ran the PCR reads through MiXCR, one entry per CDR3 protein. Of 25,000 to 30,000 distinct CDR3 sequences in the sample, around 17% were seen once. The specimen was PBMCs, mostly from graft donor cells, collected 60 days after TCRalphabeta/CD19-depleted stem cell transplant. Source of these receptors: a male patient aged 2-10 years who had a stem cell transplant for acute lymphoblastic leukemia, so the T cells may come from the graft donor.

V usage is TRBV30 and J usage is TRBJ2-3, with 7 bases identical to TRBD2. The length of the CDR3 is 15 residues. Germline loops: CDR1 GTSNPN, CDR2 SVGIG (reference sequence). The J segment lost 5 bases and the V segment lost 5 bases, leaving 13 bases of the junction unmatched. Here the CDR3 reads CAWGTSAPAQDTQYF. The DNA for the CDR3 is TGTGCCTGGGGTACTAGCGCCCCTGCACAAGATACGCAGTATTTT. The full variable domain, its missing parts supplied by reference TRBV30 and TRBJ2-3, is SQTIHQWPATLVQPVGSPLSLECTVEGTSNPNLYWYRQAAGRGLQLLFYSVGIGQISSEVPQNLSASRPQDRQFILSSKKLLLSDSGFYLCAWGTSAPAQDTQYFGPGTRLTVL.

J is TRBJ2-1 and V is TRBV13; no definite D call. The CDR3 extends over 12 amino acids. The germline V gene encodes CDR1 PRHDT and CDR2 FYEKMQ (reference sequence). The V end lost 6 bases, the J end lost 9 bases, and 12 bases lay between the germline ends. DNA of the CDR3: TGTGCCAGCAGTCTTGGTTTGGGTGAGCAGTTCTTC. Protein sequence: CASSLGLGEQFF. The variable domain in full, completed from reference TRBV13 and TRBJ2-1, reads AAGVIQSPRHLIKEKRETATLKCYPIPRHDTVYWYQQGPGQDPQFLISFYEKMQSDKGSIPDRFSAQQFSDYHSELNMSSLELGDSALYFCASSLGLGEQFFGPGTRLTVL.

In this sample, this clonotype turned up a few times. The chain uses TRBV12-3 or TRBV12-4 and TRBJ1-6, with 12 bases matching TRBD1. The CDR3 extends over 15 amino acids. After removal of 2 bases from V and 9 bases from J, the junction contained 2 bases not matched to a gene. Here the CDR3 reads CASSLPGQGASPLHF. CDR3 DNA: TGTGCCAGCAGTTTACCGGGACAGGGGGCTTCACCCCTCCACTTT.

There are many counts of this clonotype. The chain carries TRBV5-5 and TRBJ2-3; TRBD1 is a possible D gene (6 bases). In germline, CDR1 is SGHKS, CDR2 YYEKEE (reference sequence). V was shortened by 0 bases and J by 8 bases, with 13 bases between the two germline ends. The CDR3 spans 14 residues. The CDR3 coding sequence is TGTGCCAGCAGCTTGGAACAGGGCGGCGGTACGCAGTATTTT. Translation: CASSLEQGGGTQYF.

This clonotype has ten or more counts. The CDR3 DNA is TGCGCCAGCAGCTACCGACAGGCTTTCTACGAGCAGTACTTC. Its protein is CASSYRQAFYEQYF. V is TRBV5-1 and J is TRBJ2-7; the D gene is possibly TRBD1 (6 bases). Trimming removed 3 bases from V and 3 bases from J, with 13 bases in between. Per the germline V gene, CDR1 is SGHRS and CDR2 is YFSETQ. The CDR3 totals 14 residues.

This clonotype came up many times. This rearrangement joins TRBV4-2 to TRBJ2-7, with TRBD2 matching over 11 bases. Germline CDR1 and CDR2: LGHNA and YNFKEQ. CDR3 length: 16 amino acids. V lost 5 bases and J lost 3; bases outside the gene matches: 9. The CDR3 bases are TGTGCCAGCAGCTCAACCTTAGCGGGGGGGAGCTACGAGCAGTACTTC. This encodes CASSSTLAGGSYEQYF.

This chain links TRBV6-5 with TRBJ1-2; D is undetermined. The germline CDR1 and CDR2 sequences are MNHEY and SVGAGI. This CDR3 comprises 13 residues. The V and J ends lost 7 bases and 0 bases respectively, with 9 bases between them. Written as DNA, the CDR3 is TGTGCCAGCACTAAGGACTCTAACTATGGCTACACCTTC. This encodes CASTKDSNYGYTF.

This clonotype has at least ten counts. The rearrangement joins TRBV20-1 to TRBJ2-1; D is perhaps TRBD2 (5 bases). Germline CDR1 and CDR2: DFQATT and SNEGSKA (reference sequence). Trimming cost V 2 bases and J 2 bases, with 10 bases left between them. The CDR3 consists of 14 residues. The CDR3 bases are TGCAGTGCTAGAAGGGAGTACCCCTACAATGAGCAGTTCTTC. Translating it yields CSARREYPYNEQFF.

The sample holds a few counts of this clonotype. CDR3 loop: CAITSGTTDTQYF. The CDR3 nucleotides are TGTGCCATTACCTCGGGGACTACAGATACGCAGTATTTT. This chain connects TRBV7-6 to TRBJ2-3; a possible D gene is TRBD2 (6 bases). Germline loops: CDR1 SGHVS, CDR2 FNYEAQ. This CDR3 has 13 amino acids. V was shortened by 10 bases and J by 3 bases, with 14 bases between the two germline ends.

Comment on this clonotype: This could be a read error, since a much larger clone is one nucleotide away. This chain links TRBV4-3 with TRBJ2-5; D is unresolved. Germline V CDR1 and CDR2: LGHNA, YSLEER. The CDR3 is 12 residues long. DNA of the CDR3: TGCGCCAGCAGCCAAGACCAAGAGACCCAGTGCTTC. It is translated as CASSQDQETQCF.

This clonotype was observed at least ten times. The rearrangement links TRBV7-8 to TRBJ2-3; 9 nucleotides agree with TRBD2. CDR1 is SGHVS, CDR2 FQNEAQ, per germline. V trimming: 5 bases; J trimming: 8 bases; junction bases outside the gene matches: 14. The CDR3 contains 16 residues. In DNA, the CDR3 is TGTGCCAGCAGCCCGCGCCGGGGCGGGGGGGCAGGTACGCAGTATTTT. This translates into CASSPRRGGGAGTQYF.

The rearrangement joins TRBV18 to TRBJ2-3, with D unclear. This CDR3 contains 16 residues. The germline V gene has CDR1 KGHSH and CDR2 LQKENI. V lost 5 bases to trimming and J lost 0 bases, with 15 bases between them. CDR3 loop: CASSSPGRMSTDTQYF. The DNA of the CDR3 is TGTGCCAGCTCATCCCCCGGCCGGATGAGCACAGATACGCAGTATTTT.

This clonotype occurred many times. The CDR3 spells CASSESGRPTGELFF. In nucleotides, the CDR3 is TGTGCCAGCAGCGAAAGCGGGAGGCCTACCGGGGAGCTGTTTTTT. The chain is built from TRBV5-4 and TRBJ2-2; TRBD2 agrees at 9 bases. After removal of 4 bases from V and 5 bases from J, the junction contained 6 bases not matched to a gene. This CDR3 has 15 residues. Germline CDR1 and CDR2: SGHNT and YYREEE (reference sequence).

This clonotype was found a few times. This chain connects TRBV24-1 to TRBJ1-5; D gene ambiguous. This CDR3 spans 14 amino acids. Trimming took 4 bases from V and 7 from J, leaving 13 bases between them. In germline, CDR1 is KGHDR, CDR2 SFDVKD. CDR3 sequence (DNA): TGTGCCACCAGTGACATCACCGTTAGGCAGCCCCAGCATTTT. As protein: CATSDITVRQPQHF.

This clonotype occurred a few times. The chain links TRBV7-9 to TRBJ1-2, with D uncertain. Per the germline V gene, CDR1 is SEHNR and CDR2 is FQNEAQ (reference sequence). V dropped 0 bases and J dropped 0 bases, with 5 bases sitting between them. CDR3 length: 14 amino acids. In DNA form, the CDR3 reads TGTGCCAGCAGCTTAGCGTCACCTAACTATGGCTACACCTTC. Its protein is CASSLASPNYGYTF.

This clonotype was counted a few times. The chain recombines TRBV28 with TRBJ2-7; the match to TRBD2 covers 7 bases. The CDR3 sequence is 16 residues long. Germline V gives CDR1 MDHEN, CDR2 SYDVKM. J lost 3 bases, V lost 2 bases, and 10 bases had no gene match. The CDR3: CASSLREGRTLYEQYF. The CDR3 nucleotides read TGTGCCAGCAGTTTAAGGGAGGGGCGGACCCTCTACGAGCAGTACTTC.

This chain uses TRBV6-1 with TRBJ2-4; tentatively, D is TRBD2 (5 bases). From germline, CDR1 is MNHNS and CDR2 SASEGT. The CDR3 contains 17 residues. Trimming cost V 6 bases and J 0 bases, with 18 bases left between them. This CDR3 is CASRRLGDTLAKNIQYF. Here the CDR3 DNA reads TGTGCCAGCAGGAGGTTGGGAGACACCCTAGCCAAAAACATTCAGTACTTC.

Here the CDR3 reads CASSLYGAETQYF. CDR3 bases: TGTGCCAGCAGCTTATATGGGGCAGAGACCCAGTACTTC. This chain connects TRBV7-6 to TRBJ2-5; TRBD1 might be the D (5 bases). Trimming left V 2 bases short and J 4 bases short, with 8 bases between. Germline CDR1 and CDR2: SGHVS and FNYEAQ. The CDR3 contains 13 residues.

This clonotype was observed at least ten times. The rearrangement joins TRBV20-1 to TRBJ2-7; no firm D call. V was shortened by 0 bases and J by 5 bases, with 11 bases between the two germline ends. The germline V gene has CDR1 DFQATT and CDR2 SNEGSKA (reference sequence). The CDR3 length is 13 residues. CDR3 sequence reads: CSAREPRRNEQYF. Written as DNA, the CDR3 is TGCAGTGCTAGAGAACCTAGACGTAACGAGCAGTACTTC.

This clonotype was found a few times. V gene TRBV20-1 combines with J gene TRBJ1-5; no clear D gene. This CDR3 has 12 residues. CDR1 and CDR2 from the germline V gene are DFQATT and SNEGSKA (reference sequence). Trimming cost V 2 bases and J 6 bases, with 8 bases left between them. In DNA form, the CDR3 reads TGCAGTGCTAGAAAGGGAACTCAGCCCCAGCATTTT. This codes for CSARKGTQPQHF.

This clonotype was recorded a few times. The chain recombines TRBV27 with TRBJ1-5; D call uncertain. Between the trimmed V and J ends, which lost 3 bases and 3 bases, there was a span of 9 bases. CDR3 length: 14 residues. From germline, CDR1 is MNHEY and CDR2 SMNVEV (reference sequence). DNA for the CDR3: TGTGCCAGCAGTTTGAATAGTTTCAATCAGCCCCAGCATTTT. This translates into CASSLNSFNQPQHF.